This T cell receptor (beta chain) was observed in a study of T cell changes during pregnancy in multiple sclerosis. V dropped 0 bases and J dropped 1 base, with 7 bases sitting between them. Germline CDR1 is MGHDK and CDR2 is SYGVNS. The CDR3 is 15 amino acids. TCRdb keeps only in-frame clones here, not all; method: immunoSEQ multiplex PCR. The sample lists 95,000 to 110,000 clones, roughly 93% occurring once. Sequenced here: peripheral blood, sampled after pregnancy. The receptor was derived from a female donor with multiple sclerosis, enrolled in a pregnancy study. V usage is TRBV25-1 and J usage is TRBJ1-3; tentatively, D is TRBD1 (5 bases). CDR3 DNA sequence: TGTGCCAGCAGTGAATATCAGGGTTCTGGAAACACCATATATTTT. Translated, it gives CASSEYQGSGNTIYF.